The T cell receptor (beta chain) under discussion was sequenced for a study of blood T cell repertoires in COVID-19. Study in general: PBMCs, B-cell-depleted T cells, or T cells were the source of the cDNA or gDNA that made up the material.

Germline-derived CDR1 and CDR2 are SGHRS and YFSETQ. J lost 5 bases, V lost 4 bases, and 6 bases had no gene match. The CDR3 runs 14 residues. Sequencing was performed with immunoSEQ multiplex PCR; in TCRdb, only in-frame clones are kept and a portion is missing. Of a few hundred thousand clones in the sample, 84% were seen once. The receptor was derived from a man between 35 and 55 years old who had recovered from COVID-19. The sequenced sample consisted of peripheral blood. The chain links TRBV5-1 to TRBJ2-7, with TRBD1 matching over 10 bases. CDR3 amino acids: CASSPTGGSNEQYF. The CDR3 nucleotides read TGCGCCAGCAGCCCGACAGGGGGCTCTAACGAGCAGTACTTC.